This T cell receptor beta chain stems from a study of OX40 agonist ivuxolimab in advanced cancers. Study in general: Ivuxolimab doses were 0.01, 0.1, 0.3, 1.5, 3 or 10 mg/kg every 2 weeks. Points from the study as a whole: The investigators did not determine what antigen specificity the expanded peripheral T cells had. Clonal expansion was among the lowest in partial responders at 0.1-3.0 mg/kg, especially CD8+.

TCRdb's copy holds only in-frame clones and misses some; the assay was immunoSEQ multiplex PCR. Of about 60,000 clones listed, 85% are singletons. Germline CDR1 reads LNHDA; CDR2 reads SQIVND (reference sequence). The CDR3 has 14 amino acids. The ends lost 6 bases at V and 0 bases at J; junction bases unmatched: 1. On this clone itself: The antigen remains unidentified.

Sequencing was performed on CD4+ or CD8+ T cells sorted from blood, taken in a trial of the OX40 agonist ivuxolimab. The origin of this receptor is an adult with an advanced solid tumor such as melanoma, head and neck, liver or kidney cancer. This chain connects TRBV19 to TRBJ2-3; 9 nucleotides line up with TRBD2. CDR3 region: CASRTSGSTDTQYF. CDR3 nucleotides: TGTGCCAGTAGGACTAGCGGTAGCACAGATACGCAGTATTTT.